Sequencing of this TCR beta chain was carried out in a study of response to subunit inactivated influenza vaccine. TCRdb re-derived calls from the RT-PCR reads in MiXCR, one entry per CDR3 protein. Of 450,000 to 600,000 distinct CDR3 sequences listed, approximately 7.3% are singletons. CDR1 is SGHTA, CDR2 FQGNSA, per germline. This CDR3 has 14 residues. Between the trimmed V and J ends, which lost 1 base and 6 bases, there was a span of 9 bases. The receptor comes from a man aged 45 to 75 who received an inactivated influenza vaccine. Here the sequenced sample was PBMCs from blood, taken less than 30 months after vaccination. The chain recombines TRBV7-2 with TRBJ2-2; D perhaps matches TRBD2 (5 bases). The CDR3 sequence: CASSLVTGAGELFF. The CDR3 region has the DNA TGTGCCAGCAGCTTAGTGACCGGGGCCGGGGAGCTGTTTTTT. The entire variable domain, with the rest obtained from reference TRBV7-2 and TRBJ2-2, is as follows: GAGVSQSPSNKVTEKGKDVELRCDPISGHTALYWYRQSLGQGLEFLIYFQGNSAPDKSGLPSDRFSAERTGGSVSTLTIQRTQQEDSAVYLCASSLVTGAGELFFGEGSRLTVL.